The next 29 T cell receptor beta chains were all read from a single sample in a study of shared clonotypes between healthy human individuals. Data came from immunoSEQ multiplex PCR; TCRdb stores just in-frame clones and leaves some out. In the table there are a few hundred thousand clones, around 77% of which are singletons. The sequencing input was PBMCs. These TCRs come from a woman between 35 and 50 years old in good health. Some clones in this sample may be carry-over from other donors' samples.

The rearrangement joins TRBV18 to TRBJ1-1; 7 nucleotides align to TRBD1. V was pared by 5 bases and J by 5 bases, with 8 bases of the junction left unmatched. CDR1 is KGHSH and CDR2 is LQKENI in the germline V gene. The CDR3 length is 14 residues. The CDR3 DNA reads TGTGCCAGCTCAGCCCAACAGGGGAAGACTGAAGCTTTCTTT. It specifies CASSAQQGKTEAFF.

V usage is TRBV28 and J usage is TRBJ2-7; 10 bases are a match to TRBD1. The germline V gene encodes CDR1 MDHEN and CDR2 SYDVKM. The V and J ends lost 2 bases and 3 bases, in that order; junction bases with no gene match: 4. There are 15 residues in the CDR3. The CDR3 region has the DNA TGTGCCAGCAGTTTAACGACAGGGGGCGTCTACGAGCAGTACTTC. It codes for CASSLTTGGVYEQYF.

In nucleotides, the CDR3 is TGCGCCAGCAGTGAGTCGCGCGGAGACTCCTACAATGAGCAGTTCTTC. Amino acids: CASSESRGDSYNEQFF. This sequence joins TRBV10-2 and TRBJ2-1; unclear D gene. The CDR3 sequence is 16 residues long. Germline values: CDR1 WSHSY, CDR2 SAAADI. The V and J ends lost 0 bases and 0 bases respectively, with 9 bases between them.

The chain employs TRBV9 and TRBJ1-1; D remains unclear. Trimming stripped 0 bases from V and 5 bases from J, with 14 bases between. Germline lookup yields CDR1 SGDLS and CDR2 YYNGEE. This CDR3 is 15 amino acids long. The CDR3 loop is CASSVGWEASTEAFF. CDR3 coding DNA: TGTGCCAGCAGCGTAGGGTGGGAGGCGAGTACTGAAGCTTTCTTT.

The CDR3 sequence is CARATGHRTYEQYF. DNA of the CDR3: TGCGCCAGAGCTACGGGACACAGAACCTACGAGCAGTACTTC. The chain employs TRBV10-1 and TRBJ2-7; tentatively, D is TRBD1 (6 bases). The germline CDR1 and CDR2 sequences are WNHNN and SYGVQD (reference sequence). Between the trimmed V and J ends, which lost 9 bases and 2 bases, there was a span of 17 bases. This CDR3 comprises 14 residues.

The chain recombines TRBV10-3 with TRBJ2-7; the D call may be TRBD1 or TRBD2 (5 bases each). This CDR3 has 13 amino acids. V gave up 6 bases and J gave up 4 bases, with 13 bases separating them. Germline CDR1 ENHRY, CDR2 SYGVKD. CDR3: CAIRRGEGYEQYF. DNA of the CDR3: TGTGCCATCAGGAGGGGAGAGGGGTACGAGCAGTACTTC.

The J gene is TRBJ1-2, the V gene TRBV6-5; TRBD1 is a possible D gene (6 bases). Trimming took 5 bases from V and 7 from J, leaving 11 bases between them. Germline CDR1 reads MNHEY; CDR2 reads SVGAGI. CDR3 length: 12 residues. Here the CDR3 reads CASSAPDSGYTF. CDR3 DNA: TGTGCCAGCAGTGCCCCGGACAGTGGCTACACCTTC.

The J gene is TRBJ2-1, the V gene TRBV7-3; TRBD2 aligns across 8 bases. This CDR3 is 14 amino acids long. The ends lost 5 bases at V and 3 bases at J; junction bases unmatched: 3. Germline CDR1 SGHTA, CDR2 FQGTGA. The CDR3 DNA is TGTGCCAGCAGCATGAGCGGGAGCTACAATGAGCAGTTCTTC. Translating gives CASSMSGSYNEQFF.

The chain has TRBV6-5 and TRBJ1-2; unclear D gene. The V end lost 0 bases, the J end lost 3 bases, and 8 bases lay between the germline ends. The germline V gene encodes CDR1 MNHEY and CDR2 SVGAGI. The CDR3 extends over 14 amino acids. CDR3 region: CASSYSSGYYGYTF. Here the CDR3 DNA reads TGTGCCAGCAGTTACTCGTCCGGTTACTATGGCTACACCTTC.

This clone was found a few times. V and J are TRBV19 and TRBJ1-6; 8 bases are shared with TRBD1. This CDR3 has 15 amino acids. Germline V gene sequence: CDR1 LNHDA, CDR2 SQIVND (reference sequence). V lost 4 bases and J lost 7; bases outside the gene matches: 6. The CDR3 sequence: CASSTRQGHNSPLHF. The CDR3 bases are TGTGCCAGTAGTACCCGACAGGGGCACAATTCACCCCTCCACTTT.

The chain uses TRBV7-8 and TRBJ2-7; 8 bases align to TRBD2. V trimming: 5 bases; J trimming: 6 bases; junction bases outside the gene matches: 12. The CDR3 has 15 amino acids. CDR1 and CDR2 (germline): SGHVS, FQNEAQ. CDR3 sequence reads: CASSNPSGRVSEQYF. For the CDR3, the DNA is TGTGCCAGCAGCAATCCCAGCGGGAGAGTTTCCGAGCAGTACTTC.

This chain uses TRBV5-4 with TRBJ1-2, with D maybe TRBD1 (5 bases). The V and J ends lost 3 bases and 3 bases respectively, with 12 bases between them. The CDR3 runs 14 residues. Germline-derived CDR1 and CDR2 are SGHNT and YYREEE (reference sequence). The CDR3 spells CASSSARGDYGYTF. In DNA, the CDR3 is TGTGCCAGCAGCTCAGCCCGGGGGGACTATGGCTACACCTTC.

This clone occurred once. The CDR3 nucleotides are TGCAGCGTTGGGGGGACAGGGACTATGAACACTGAAGCTTTCTTT. Amino acid sequence: CSVGGTGTMNTEAFF. This sequence joins TRBV29-1 and TRBJ1-1; 9 bases are a match to TRBD1. V shed 4 bases, J shed 0 bases, and the junction held 6 bases outside the gene matches. Germline V lookup: CDR1 SQVTM, CDR2 ANQGSEA. The CDR3 is 15 amino acids. Filled out from reference TRBV29-1 and TRBJ1-1, the complete variable domain reads SAVISQKPSRDICQRGTSLTIQCQVDSQVTMMFWYRQQPGQSLTLIATANQGSEATYESGFVIDKFPISRPNLTFSTLTVSNMSPEDSSIYLCSVGGTGTMNTEAFFGQGTRLTVV.

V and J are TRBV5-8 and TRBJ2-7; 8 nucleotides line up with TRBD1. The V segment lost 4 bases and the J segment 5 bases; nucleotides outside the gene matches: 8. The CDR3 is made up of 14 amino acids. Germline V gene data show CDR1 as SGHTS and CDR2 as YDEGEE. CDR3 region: CASSHLDRVDEQYF. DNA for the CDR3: TGTGCCAGCAGCCATTTGGACAGGGTTGACGAGCAGTACTTC.

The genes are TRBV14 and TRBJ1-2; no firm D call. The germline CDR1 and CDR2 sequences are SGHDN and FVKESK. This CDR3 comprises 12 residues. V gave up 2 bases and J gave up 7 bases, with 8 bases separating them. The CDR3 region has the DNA TGTGCCAGCAGCCAATCCCTTGGTGGCTACACCTTC. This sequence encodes CASSQSLGGYTF.

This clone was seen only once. The CDR3 bases are TGCGCCAGCAGCGCGGGAAACACCATATATTTT. Translation gives CASSAGNTIYF. The V and J genes are TRBV4-3 and TRBJ1-3; unclear D gene. With 5 bases removed from V and 4 bases from J, the gap between germline ends came to 3 bases. The V gene's germline CDR1 is LGHNA and CDR2 YSLEER. The CDR3 extends over 11 amino acids.

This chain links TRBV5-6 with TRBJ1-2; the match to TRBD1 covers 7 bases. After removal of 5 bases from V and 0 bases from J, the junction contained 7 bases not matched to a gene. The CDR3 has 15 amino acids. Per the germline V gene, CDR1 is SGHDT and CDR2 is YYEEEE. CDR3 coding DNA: TGTGCCAGCAGGGAGGGACAGACTTCTAACTATGGCTACACCTTC. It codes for CASREGQTSNYGYTF.

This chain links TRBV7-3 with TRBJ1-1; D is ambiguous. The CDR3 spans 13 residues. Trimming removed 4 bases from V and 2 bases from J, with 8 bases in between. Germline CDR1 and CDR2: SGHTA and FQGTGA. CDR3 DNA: TGTGCCAGCAGCTCCTTTATTAACACTGAAGCTTTCTTT. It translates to CASSSFINTEAFF.

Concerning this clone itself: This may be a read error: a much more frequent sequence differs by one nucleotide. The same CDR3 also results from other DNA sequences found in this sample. The CDR3 protein is CASSELDVQETQYF. CDR3 bases: TGCGCCAGCAGTGAATTGGACGTGCAAGAGACCCAGTACTTC. V is TRBV2 and J is TRBJ2-5; D unclear. Germline-derived CDR1 and CDR2 are SNHLY and FYNNEI. This CDR3 has 14 amino acids.

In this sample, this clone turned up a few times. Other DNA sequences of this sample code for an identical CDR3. The CDR3 DNA reads TGTGCCATCAGTCAGAACACTGAAGCTTTCTTT. Translation gives CAISQNTEAFF. The genes are TRBV10-3 and TRBJ1-1; D remains ambiguous. The CDR3 spans 11 residues. V was trimmed by 5 bases and J by 1 base, leaving 2 bases between them. From germline, CDR1 is ENHRY and CDR2 SYGVKD.

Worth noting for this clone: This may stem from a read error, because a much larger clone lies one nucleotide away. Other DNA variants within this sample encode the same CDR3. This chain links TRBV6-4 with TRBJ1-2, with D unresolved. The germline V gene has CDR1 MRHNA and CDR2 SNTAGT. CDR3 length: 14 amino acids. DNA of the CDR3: TGTGCCAGCAGCGACTCGGGGTCTAACTATGGCTACACCTTC. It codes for CASSDSGSNYGYTF.

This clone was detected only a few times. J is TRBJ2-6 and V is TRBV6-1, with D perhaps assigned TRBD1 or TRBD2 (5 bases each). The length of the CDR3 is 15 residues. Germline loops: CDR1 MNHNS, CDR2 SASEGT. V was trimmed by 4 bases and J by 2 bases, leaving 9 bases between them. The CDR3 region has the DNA TGTGCCAGCAGTGCCGGGGCGACTGGGGCCAACGTCCTGACTTTC. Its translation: CASSAGATGANVLTF.

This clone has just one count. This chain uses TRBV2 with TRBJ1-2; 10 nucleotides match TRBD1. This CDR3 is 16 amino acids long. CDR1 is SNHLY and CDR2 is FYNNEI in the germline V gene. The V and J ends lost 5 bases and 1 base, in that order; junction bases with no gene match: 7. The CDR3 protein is CASSQGTGANNYGYTF. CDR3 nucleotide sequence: TGTGCCAGCAGTCAGGGGACAGGGGCGAATAACTATGGCTACACCTTC. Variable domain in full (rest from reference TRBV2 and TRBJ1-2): EPEVTQTPSHQVTQMGQEVILRCVPISNHLYFYWYRQILGQKVEFLVSFYNNEISEKSEIFDDQFSVERPDGSNFTLKIRSTKLEDSAMYFCASSQGTGANNYGYTFGSGTRLTVV.

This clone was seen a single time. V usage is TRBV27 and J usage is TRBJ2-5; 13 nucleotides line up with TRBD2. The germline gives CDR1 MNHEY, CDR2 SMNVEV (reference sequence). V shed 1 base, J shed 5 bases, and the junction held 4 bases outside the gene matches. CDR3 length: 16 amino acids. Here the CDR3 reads CASSLYGTSGIETQYF. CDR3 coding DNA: TGTGCCAGCAGTTTATATGGGACTAGCGGGATCGAGACCCAGTACTTC.

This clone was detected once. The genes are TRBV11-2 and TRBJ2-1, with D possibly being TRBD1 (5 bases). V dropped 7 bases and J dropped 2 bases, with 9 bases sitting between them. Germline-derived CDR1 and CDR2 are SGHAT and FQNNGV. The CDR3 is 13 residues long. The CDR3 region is CASTSGPYNEQFF. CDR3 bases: TGTGCCAGCACCTCAGGGCCCTACAATGAGCAGTTCTTC.

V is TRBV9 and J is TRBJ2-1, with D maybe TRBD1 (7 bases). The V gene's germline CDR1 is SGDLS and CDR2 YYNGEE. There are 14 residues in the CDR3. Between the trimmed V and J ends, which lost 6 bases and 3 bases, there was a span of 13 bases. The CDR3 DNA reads TGTGCCAGCAACTCAGGGGGAGGCTACAATGAGCAGTTCTTC. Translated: CASNSGGGYNEQFF.

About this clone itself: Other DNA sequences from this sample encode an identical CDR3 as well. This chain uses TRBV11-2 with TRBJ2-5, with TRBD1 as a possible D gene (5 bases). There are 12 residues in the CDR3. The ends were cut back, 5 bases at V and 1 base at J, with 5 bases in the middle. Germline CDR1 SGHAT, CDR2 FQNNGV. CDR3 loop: CASSRGQETQYF. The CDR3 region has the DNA TGTGCCAGCAGCAGGGGCCAAGAGACCCAGTACTTC.

The CDR3 loop reads CASSITLAGNTIYF. CDR3 DNA: TGTGCCAGTAGTATTACCCTCGCTGGAAACACCATATATTTT. The genes are TRBV19 and TRBJ1-3, with D unresolved. The CDR3 sequence is 14 residues long. Germline V CDR1 and CDR2: LNHDA, SQIVND (reference sequence). Trimming removed 3 bases from V and 2 bases from J, with 8 bases in between.

The chain's CDR3 is CASRRPLADPGNTGELFF. The CDR3 coding sequence is TGTGCCAGTAGGAGACCTTTAGCTGACCCGGGGAACACCGGGGAGCTGTTTTTT. The V and J genes are TRBV19 and TRBJ2-2; unclear D gene. This CDR3 is built from 18 residues. V was clipped by 6 bases and J by 1 base, with 21 bases between them. Germline V CDR1 and CDR2: LNHDA, SQIVND (reference sequence).